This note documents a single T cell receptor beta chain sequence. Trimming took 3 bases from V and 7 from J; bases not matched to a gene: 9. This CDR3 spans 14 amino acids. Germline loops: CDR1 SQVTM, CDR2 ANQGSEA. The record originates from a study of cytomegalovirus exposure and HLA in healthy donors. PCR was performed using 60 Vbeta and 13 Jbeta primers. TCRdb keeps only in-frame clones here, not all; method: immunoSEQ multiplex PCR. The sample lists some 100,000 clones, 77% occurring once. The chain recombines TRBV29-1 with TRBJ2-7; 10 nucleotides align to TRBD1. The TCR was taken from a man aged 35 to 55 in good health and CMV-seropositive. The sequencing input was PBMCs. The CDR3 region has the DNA TGCAGCGTTGACCCGACAGGGGGCGCGGGTGAGCAGTACTTC. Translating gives CSVDPTGGAGEQYF.